These 22 T cell receptor beta chains came from one sample sequenced in a study of T cell changes during pregnancy in multiple sclerosis. Clones were read by immunoSEQ multiplex PCR, and TCRdb kept only the in-frame ones, dropping some. The table lists about 49,000 clones, almost 95% of them singletons. Sequenced material: peripheral blood, taken after pregnancy. The receptors here all came from a female donor with multiple sclerosis, enrolled in a pregnancy study.

The chain carries TRBV4-2 and TRBJ2-5; 7 nucleotides line up with TRBD2. The CDR3 runs to 18 residues. In germline, CDR1 is LGHNA, CDR2 YNFKEQ. With V trimmed by 1 base and J by 1 base, 12 bases remained unmatched. CDR3 residues: CASSQVGPDGGFQETQYF. The CDR3 DNA reads as TGTGCCAGCAGCCAAGTCGGGCCCGACGGGGGGTTCCAAGAGACCCAGTACTTC.

V usage is TRBV29-1 and J usage is TRBJ2-7; tentatively, D is TRBD2 (7 bases). CDR1 and CDR2 (germline): SQVTM, ANQGSEA. Trimming took 7 bases from V and 5 from J, leaving 15 bases between them. This CDR3 spans 12 amino acids. The CDR3 DNA is TGCAGCGCCGGAAGGGGGGGGGACGAGCAGTACTTC. Translating it yields CSAGRGGDEQYF.

The J gene is TRBJ1-2, the V gene TRBV6-5, with 8 bases aligning to TRBD1. J was trimmed by 8 bases and V by 2 bases; bases with no gene match: 7. Germline V lookup: CDR1 MNHEY, CDR2 SVGAGI. The CDR3 contains 14 residues. The DNA for the CDR3 is TGTGCCAGCAGTTACGCCCAGGGGGCGAGAGGCTACACCTTC. Protein: CASSYAQGARGYTF.

V usage is TRBV18 and J usage is TRBJ1-5; the D is unclear. V shed 1 base and J shed 4 bases, with 8 bases lying between them. CDR3 length: 14 amino acids. Germline V gives CDR1 KGHSH, CDR2 LQKENI. CDR3 sequence (DNA): TGTGCCAGCTCACCACTCGAGTCTAATCAGCCCCAGCATTTT. It is translated as CASSPLESNQPQHF.

CDR3 sequence (DNA): TGTGCCAGCAGCCCGAGGGGGGGCAGGGCAAAGACCCAGTACTTC. Protein sequence: CASSPRGGRAKTQYF. The chain recombines TRBV7-8 with TRBJ2-5; D perhaps matches TRBD2 (7 bases). Germline V gives CDR1 SGHVS, CDR2 FQNEAQ. V lost 5 bases and J 6 bases, leaving 19 bases between the germline ends. The CDR3 length is 15 residues.

The J gene is TRBJ2-2, the V gene TRBV5-1; 15 positions agree with TRBD2. Germline lookup yields CDR1 SGHRS and CDR2 YFSETQ. CDR3 length equals 20 residues. V shed 2 bases and J 2 bases; nucleotides not matched to a gene: 10. This CDR3 reads CASSFTVWTSGGANTGELFF. In nucleotides, the CDR3 is TGCGCCAGCAGCTTTACCGTCTGGACTAGCGGGGGGGCCAACACCGGGGAGCTGTTTTTT.

This sequence joins TRBV19 and TRBJ1-2, with 7 bases matching TRBD1. The CDR3 covers 16 residues. Germline CDR1 is LNHDA and CDR2 is SQIVND (reference sequence). J lost 3 bases, V lost 6 bases, and 13 bases had no gene match. In nucleotides, the CDR3 is TGTGCCAGTAGCACCCCTGGGACAGCCCTTCACTATGGCTACACCTTC. This gives the protein CASSTPGTALHYGYTF.

This clone was seen a handful of times. The chain joins TRBV19 to TRBJ1-6, with 7 bases lining up with TRBD1. The CDR3 spans 14 residues. Germline assignment: CDR1 LNHDA and CDR2 SQIVND (reference sequence). The trim removed 0 bases at V and 7 bases at J, leaving 0 bases unmatched. The CDR3 nucleotides read TGTGCCAGTAGTATAGACAGGGGGAATTCACCCCTCCACTTT. Translating gives CASSIDRGNSPLHF.

This sequence joins TRBV11-2 and TRBJ2-7; 8 nucleotides line up with TRBD1. V dropped 5 bases and J dropped 2; count of bases not matched to a gene: 8. Germline CDR1 and CDR2: SGHAT and FQNNGV. The length of the CDR3 is 15 residues. CDR3 DNA sequence: TGTGCCAGCAGCCACCCTCAGACAGGGGCCTACGAGCAGTACTTC. Translation: CASSHPQTGAYEQYF.

The CDR3 region has the DNA TGTGCCAGCAGCTTGCAACAGGGTGTAAACACTGAAGCTTTCTTT. Protein sequence: CASSLQQGVNTEAFF. The chain joins TRBV5-4 to TRBJ1-1; D is possibly TRBD1 (6 bases). Germline CDR1 and CDR2: SGHNT and YYREEE (reference sequence). The CDR3 spans 15 residues. Trimming stripped 1 base from V and 2 bases from J, with 12 bases between. The entire variable domain, with the rest obtained from reference TRBV5-4 and TRBJ1-1, is as follows: ETGVTQSPTHLIKTRGQQVTLRCSSQSGHNTVSWYQQALGQGPQFIFQYYREEENGRGNFPPRFSGLQFPNYSSELNVNALELDDSALYLCASSLQQGVNTEAFFGQGTRLTVV.

This sequence joins TRBV7-2 and TRBJ1-5, with TRBD1 identical over 7 bases. The CDR3 consists of 14 residues. Per the germline V gene, CDR1 is SGHTA and CDR2 is FQGNSA. The V segment lost 8 bases and the J segment 5 bases; nucleotides outside the gene matches: 9. CDR3 nucleotide sequence: TGTGCCAGCGCCTCGGGACAGACTGATCAGCCCCAGCATTTT. Translated: CASASGQTDQPQHF. The full variable domain, its missing parts supplied by reference TRBV7-2 and TRBJ1-5, is GAGVSQSPSNKVTEKGKDVELRCDPISGHTALYWYRQSLGQGLEFLIYFQGNSAPDKSGLPSDRFSAERTGGSVSTLTIQRTQQEDSAVYLCASASGQTDQPQHFGDGTRLSIL.

This rearrangement joins TRBV25-1 to TRBJ2-2; 7 bases agree with TRBD2. With 6 bases clipped from V and 5 bases from J, the junction kept 6 bases outside the gene matches. Germline V gene lookup returns CDR1 MGHDK and CDR2 SYGVNS. This CDR3 has 14 residues. CDR3 region: CASRGASGTGELFF. The CDR3 DNA reads as TGTGCCAGCAGGGGAGCTAGCGGTACCGGGGAGCTGTTTTTT.

This sequence joins TRBV6-5 and TRBJ1-1; 7 bases line up with TRBD1. The germline CDR1 and CDR2 sequences are MNHEY and SVGAGI. The junction had 6 bases not matched to a gene; V was cut back by 6 bases and J by 2 bases. The CDR3 has 14 residues. In DNA form, the CDR3 reads TGTGCCAGCAGGACGGACAGGAGCAACACTGAAGCTTTCTTT. It codes for CASRTDRSNTEAFF.

This clone appeared once. DNA for the CDR3: TGTGCCAGCTGCCCGGGGGGTCGAGGCTACACCTTC. It translates to CASCPGGRGYTF. This sequence joins TRBV6-6 and TRBJ1-2; the D gene is possibly TRBD1 (5 bases). The CDR3 contains 12 residues. Trimming removed 8 bases from V and 8 bases from J, with 15 bases in between. The germline CDR1 and CDR2 sequences are MNHNY and SVGAGI (reference sequence).

The V gene is TRBV19, the J gene TRBJ1-4; the match to TRBD1 covers 8 bases. Germline-derived CDR1 and CDR2 are LNHDA and SQIVND (reference sequence). CDR3 size: 15 residues. The trim removed 7 bases at V and 3 bases at J, leaving 7 bases unmatched. For the CDR3, the DNA is TGTGCCAGTAATCGGCAGGGGGCAGCTAATGAAAAACTGTTTTTT. This encodes CASNRQGAANEKLFF.

V is TRBV7-3 and J is TRBJ2-1, with D unclear. The CDR3 has 16 amino acids. Germline V gene sequence: CDR1 SGHTA, CDR2 FQGTGA. Trimming cost V 1 base and J 1 base, with 11 bases left between them. CDR3 nucleotide sequence: TGTGCCAGCAGCTTAATCCAGGTAGGATCCTACAATGAGCAGTTCTTC. Translation: CASSLIQVGSYNEQFF.

The J gene is TRBJ2-3, the V gene TRBV5-1, with TRBD2 matching over 12 bases. The CDR3 contains 15 residues. Germline assignment: CDR1 SGHRS and CDR2 YFSETQ. With 7 bases clipped from V and 2 bases from J, the junction kept 5 bases outside the gene matches. The CDR3 region has the DNA TGCGCCAGCGGCCTAGCGGGGGGGGCCACAGATACGCAGTATTTT. The encoded protein is CASGLAGGATDTQYF.

The chain combines TRBV6-4 with TRBJ2-3, with 16 nucleotides matching TRBD2. CDR3 length: 16 residues. CDR1 is MRHNA, CDR2 SNTAGT, per germline. Germline trimming cut 2 bases from V and 4 bases from J; bases unmatched to any gene: 0. In nucleotides, the CDR3 is TGTGCCAGCAGTGACGGGACTAGCGGGGGGGCAGATACGCAGTATTTT. Its protein product is CASSDGTSGGADTQYF.

The chain uses TRBV19 and TRBJ1-2; 9 bases match TRBD1. Germline CDR1 reads LNHDA; CDR2 reads SQIVND (reference sequence). This CDR3 is 18 amino acids long. The V gene end was trimmed by 3 bases and the J gene end by 7 bases; junction bases not matched to a gene: 18. The CDR3 protein is CASSIPGRTGARFGGYTF. The CDR3 DNA sequence: TGTGCCAGTAGTATCCCCGGGAGGACAGGGGCGCGTTTCGGTGGCTACACCTTC. Full variable domain (missing parts from reference TRBV19 and TRBJ1-2): DGGITQSPKYLFRKEGQNVTLSCEQNLNHDAMYWYRQDPGQGLRLIYYSQIVNDFQKGDIAEGYSVSREKKESFPLTVTSAQKNPTAFYLCASSIPGRTGARFGGYTFGSGTRLTVV.

The gene calls are TRBV7-2 and TRBJ2-2, with D possibly matching TRBD2 (5 bases). CDR3 length equals 15 residues. Germline V gene lookup returns CDR1 SGHTA and CDR2 FQGNSA. The germline V and J ends were trimmed by 5 bases and 4 bases, with 14 bases remaining between them. The CDR3 spells CASSLTGKTTGELFF. In DNA, the CDR3 is TGTGCCAGCAGCCTAACCGGGAAAACCACCGGGGAGCTGTTTTTT. Full variable domain (rest looked up from reference TRBV7-2 and TRBJ2-2): GAGVSQSPSNKVTEKGKDVELRCDPISGHTALYWYRQSLGQGLEFLIYFQGNSAPDKSGLPSDRFSAERTGGSVSTLTIQRTQQEDSAVYLCASSLTGKTTGELFFGEGSRLTVL.

The J gene is TRBJ1-1, the V gene TRBV2; tentative D call: TRBD1 (6 bases). The CDR3 covers 14 residues. The germline V gene has CDR1 SNHLY and CDR2 FYNNEI. The V gene lost 5 bases and the J gene lost 3 bases, with 13 bases spanning the gap. In DNA form, the CDR3 reads TGTGCCAGCAGTTACTTCAGGGGCGACACTGAAGCTTTCTTT. It encodes CASSYFRGDTEAFF. The complete variable domain, with remaining parts taken from reference TRBV2 and TRBJ1-1, reads EPEVTQTPSHQVTQMGQEVILRCVPISNHLYFYWYRQILGQKVEFLVSFYNNEISEKSEIFDDQFSVERPDGSNFTLKIRSTKLEDSAMYFCASSYFRGDTEAFFGQGTRLTVV.

This clone came up once. The chain uses TRBV7-3 and TRBJ2-1; 8 nucleotides align to TRBD2. The germline CDR1 and CDR2 sequences are SGHTA and FQGTGA. J lost 0 bases, V lost 8 bases, and 6 bases had no gene match. The CDR3 consists of 15 residues. The CDR3 DNA reads TGTGCCAGCTCGGGGGGGGAGAGCTCCTACAATGAGCAGTTCTTC. This encodes CASSGGESSYNEQFF.